These 6 T cell receptor beta chains originate from one sample sequenced in a study of shared clonotypes between healthy human individuals. Assay: immunoSEQ multiplex PCR; the TCRdb copy retains only in-frame clones and omits some. The data hold some 450,000 clones, with 60% to 80% observed a single time. Specimen: PBMCs. The receptors shown here come from a woman aged 40 to 49 in good health. Some clones in this sample may be carry-over from other donors' samples.

The genes are TRBV5-4 and TRBJ2-4; 11 bases are shared with TRBD1. The CDR3 has 16 residues. The ends lost 0 bases at V and 8 bases at J; junction bases unmatched: 7. The germline CDR1 and CDR2 sequences are SGHNT and YYREEE (reference sequence). CDR3 in amino acids: CASSLAGQGAGDIQYF. The CDR3 DNA reads as TGTGCCAGCAGCTTGGCCGGACAGGGGGCAGGAGACATTCAGTACTTC.

This chain connects TRBV28 to TRBJ1-1, with TRBD1 identical over 7 bases. Trimming took 5 bases from V and 0 from J; bases not matched to a gene: 6. CDR1 is MDHEN, CDR2 SYDVKM, per germline. The CDR3 is made up of 15 amino acids. The CDR3: CASSPQTGVNTEAFF. The CDR3 DNA is TGTGCCAGCAGTCCCCAAACAGGGGTGAACACTGAAGCTTTCTTT.

The CDR3 is CASSFIFINSSYNEQFF. In nucleotides, the CDR3 is TGCGCCAGCAGCTTCATATTCATTAACAGCTCCTACAATGAGCAGTTCTTC. V usage is TRBV5-1 and J usage is TRBJ2-1; D gene uncertain. The CDR3 sequence is 17 residues long. The V end lost 2 bases, the J end lost 0 bases, and 15 bases lay between the germline ends. CDR1 is SGHRS and CDR2 is YFSETQ in the germline V gene.

This clone was counted at least ten times. The chain links TRBV5-6 to TRBJ2-1; TRBD2 aligns across 11 bases. This CDR3 comprises 16 residues. Germline V gene lookup returns CDR1 SGHDT and CDR2 YYEEEE. J gave up 1 base and V 3 bases, and 3 bases lay outside the gene matches. CDR3 in DNA: TGTGCCAGCAGCTCCACTAGCGGGAGTTCCTACAATGAGCAGTTCTTC. It codes for CASSSTSGSSYNEQFF.

A note on this clone: This likely traces to a read error, being one base from a far larger clone. The chain is built from TRBV29-1 and TRBJ2-5; TRBD2 agrees at 8 bases. The junction had 4 bases not matched to a gene; V was cut back by 2 bases and J by 2 bases. The CDR3 is made up of 14 amino acids. In germline, CDR1 is SQVTM, CDR2 ANQGSEA. CDR3 residues: CSVEPGRGQETQYF. The CDR3 coding sequence is TGCAGCGTTGAACCCGGGAGGGGTCAAGAGACCCAGTACTTC.

The gene calls are TRBV18 and TRBJ1-1, with D unclear. Germline CDR1 and CDR2: KGHSH and LQKENI. The CDR3 extends over 13 amino acids. Trimming stripped 2 bases from V and 3 bases from J, with 7 bases between. The CDR3 is CASSPGKDTEAFF. The CDR3 region has the DNA TGTGCCAGCTCACCAGGGAAGGACACTGAAGCTTTCTTT.